Listed below are T cell receptor beta chains from one sample, sequenced in a study of early T cells in non-severe SARS-CoV-2 infection. Using its own MiXCR run on the 5' RACE reads, TCRdb lists one record per CDR3 protein. The sample comprises some 80,000 distinct CDR3 sequences, over 4% of which are singletons, and about 7% rests with the top ten. Sequencing was performed on whole blood, taken at baseline. The receptors come from an adult who was a healthcare worker with PCR-confirmed SARS-CoV-2 infection or an uninfected control (not recorded which). The CDR3 runs from the conserved cysteine through the conserved F or W. The D gene is left open where the match is weak. Expanded clones are given a class, and other clones once, few, many or no size at all.

TGCAGTGCCTGGGGACTAGCGGGTTCCTCTGGGGCCAACGTCCTGACTTTC CSAWGLAGSSGANVLTF many TRBD2 TRBJ2-6 TRBV20-1
TGTGCCAGCAGCCCTCGGACAGGGGGCGGCGAAACTGAAGCTTTCTTT CASSPRTGGGETEAFF many TRBD1 TRBJ1-1 TRBV7-9
TGTGCCAGCAGCAGGGACAGGGGCGGTATCACAGATACGCAGTATTTT CASSRDRGGITDTQYF many TRBD1 TRBJ2-3 TRBV7-9
TGTGCCAGCAGCTTAGAACTGGGGGGACGCCGATTGAACACTGAAGCTTTCTTT CASSLELGGRRLNTEAFF many . TRBJ1-1 TRBV7-8
TGTGCCAGCAGTCACGACAGGGCGGGGGCCAACGTCCTGACTTTC CASSHDRAGANVLTF many TRBD1 TRBJ2-6 TRBV28
TGTGCCAGCTCACCCATTGACAGGGCCTCCTACAATGAGCAGTTCTTC CASSPIDRASYNEQFF many TRBD1 TRBJ2-1 TRBV18
TGTGCCAGTGGGGGACAGCACTACGAGCAGTACTTC CASGGQHYEQYF few TRBD1 TRBJ2-7 TRBV9
TGCAGCGTTGTGGTGGGCGGCTACACCTTC CSVVVGGYTF many . TRBJ1-2 TRBV29-1
TGTGCCAGCAGCCCCTTCACGGAGGGGAAACTGTTTTTT CASSPFTEGKLFF few . TRBJ1-4 TRBV7-9
TGCGCCAGCAGCCAAGATTCGTTGACACCTAGCACAGATACGCAGTATTTT CASSQDSLTPSTDTQYF few . TRBJ2-3 TRBV4-1
TGCGCCAGTCAGGGTGGGACTGAAGCTTTCTTT CASQGGTEAFF few . TRBJ1-1 TRBV10-2
TGTGCCAGCAGTGAGTCGGCGGGAGGCTACAATGAGCAGTTCTTC CASSESAGGYNEQFF . TRBD2 TRBJ2-1 TRBV2
TGTGCCAGCAGTTTACCCGACAGGGCCCCGGGCACTGAAGCTTTCTTT CASSLPDRAPGTEAFF few TRBD1 TRBJ1-1 TRBV28
TGTGCCAGCAGCTCCCGGGACCGTAGCACAGATACGCAGTATTTT CASSSRDRSTDTQYF many . TRBJ2-3 TRBV7-2
TGTGCCATCTTGGGACAGGGAGAGAGGGAGCAGTACTTC CAILGQGEREQYF . TRBD1 TRBJ2-7 TRBV10-3
TGTGCCAGCAGCCCGGCGAGCAATGAGCAGTTCTTC CASSPASNEQFF few . TRBJ2-1 TRBV11-3
TGTGCCTGGGTAAAAACTACAGGGTATGGCTACACCTTC CAWVKTTGYGYTF few . TRBJ1-2 TRBV30
TGTGCCAGCAGCCAATCCGGAGCTAACTATGGCTACACCTTC CASSQSGANYGYTF few . TRBJ1-2 TRBV4-2
TGTGCCAGCAGGCCTAGCGGGGGCGGAGAGACCCAGTACTTC CASRPSGGGETQYF few TRBD2 TRBJ2-5 TRBV6-1
TGCAGCGTTGGCGGAGGGACGGAGTCGTGGGAGACCCAGTACTTC CSVGGGTESWETQYF many . TRBJ2-5 TRBV29-1
TGTGCCAGTAGTCCAGGGGGCTCGGTAAACATTCAGTACTTC CASSPGGSVNIQYF . TRBD1 TRBJ2-4 TRBV19
TGTGCCTGGAGTCCAGGACGGCCCCCGGGCGAGCAGTACTTC CAWSPGRPPGEQYF few . TRBJ2-7 TRBV30
TGTGCCAGCAGCTTGGACAGCGCCTACAATGAGCAGTTCTTC CASSLDSAYNEQFF many . TRBJ2-1 TRBV5-4
TGTGCTAGTGGTTTAGTATCCGAGCAGTACTTC CASGLVSEQYF many . TRBJ2-7 TRBV12-5
TGTGCCAGCAGCTTGCCGGGAGGTAGCAATGAGCAGTTCTTC CASSLPGGSNEQFF many TRBD2 TRBJ2-1 TRBV5-5
TGTGCCACCAGTGACCCCCGACTAGCGGGGCTGAGCACAGATACGCAGTATTTT CATSDPRLAGLSTDTQYF few TRBD2 TRBJ2-3 TRBV24-1
TGTGCCAGCAGCCCAGGGTCGTCTAACTATGGCTACACCTTC CASSPGSSNYGYTF many . TRBJ1-2 TRBV3-1
TGCAGTGCTAGAGATCCCCGGGGCCGGGGAGCTTTCTTT CSARDPRGRGAFF . . TRBJ1-1 TRBV20-1
TGTGCCAGCAGTCCGGGACTGAATAGCAATCAGCCCCAGCATTTT CASSPGLNSNQPQHF . . TRBJ1-5 TRBV6-1
TGTGCCAGCAGTCCCTCAGGGTTCTTAGGCTACACCTTC CASSPSGFLGYTF few . TRBJ1-2 TRBV27
TGTGCCAGCAGCCAAGGTGGGGGGAGGGCCTACAATGAGCAGTTCTTC CASSQGGGRAYNEQFF many TRBD2 TRBJ2-1 TRBV4-2
TGTGCCAGCAGTCACCACGCCCTCGGACTAGATTACGAGACCCAGTACTTC CASSHHALGLDYETQYF . TRBD2 TRBJ2-5 TRBV6-6
TGTGCCAGCAGCCTCAATACAGACGGGAGCGGGGAGCTGTTTTTT CASSLNTDGSGELFF many . TRBJ2-2 TRBV11-2
TGTGCCAACAGCCTTGGTGGACTCCAGAACACCGGGGAGCTGTTTTTT CANSLGGLQNTGELFF . . TRBJ2-2 TRBV7-6
TGCAGTGCTAGAGATTGGACTAGCGGGAGGGCCAACACCGGGGAGCTGTTTTTT CSARDWTSGRANTGELFF many TRBD2 TRBJ2-2 TRBV20-1
TGTGCCAGCATCAATATGGGGACTAGCTGGTCTGATACGCAGTATTTT CASINMGTSWSDTQYF . TRBD2 TRBJ2-3 TRBV5-6
TGTGCCAGCAGCTTACCCGGGGCTCAAGACACTGAAGCTTTCTTT CASSLPGAQDTEAFF many . TRBJ1-1 TRBV7-9
TGTGCCAGCTCACCAGACCTGGGGGCGGTCCGCGAGCAGTACTTC CASSPDLGAVREQYF few . TRBJ2-7 TRBV18
TGTGCCTGGAGTTTAGGGACTAGCGTCGATGAGCAGTTCTTC CAWSLGTSVDEQFF . TRBD2 TRBJ2-1 TRBV30
TGTGCCAGCAGTTTCTATCGCATCGGGCAGTACTTC CASSFYRIGQYF many . TRBJ2-7 TRBV28
TGCAGCTCGAGGGGCTCTGGAAACACCATATATTTT CSSRGSGNTIYF . . TRBJ1-3 TRBV29-1
TGTGCCAGCAGCCGACAGGAATTCTATAATTCACCCCTCCACTTT CASSRQEFYNSPLHF few . TRBJ1-6 TRBV5-5
TGTGCCAGCAGCGTAGTTGTCGCCCGGAGAGGGAATGAGCAGTTCTTC CASSVVVARRGNEQFF few . TRBJ2-1 TRBV9
TGTGCCAGCAGAGCAACAGGGACCGGGGAGCTGTTTTTT CASRATGTGELFF . . TRBJ2-2 TRBV2
TGTGCCAGCAGCTCCCGGACAGCGAACACCGGGGAGCTGTTTTTT CASSSRTANTGELFF . . TRBJ2-2 TRBV7-9
TGTGCCAGCTCCAACCGGGACAACCGCTACGAGCAGTACTTC CASSNRDNRYEQYF few . TRBJ2-7 TRBV18
TGTGCCAGCAGCTTAGTTGGGCGGGAGGGTGAGCAGTTCTTC CASSLVGREGEQFF many TRBD2 TRBJ2-1 TRBV7-6
TGTGCCAGCAGCTTTAGCCAGAACACCGGGGAGCTGTTTTTT CASSFSQNTGELFF few . TRBJ2-2 TRBV7-9
TGTGCCACCAGCAGAGGGGTCCAGCGGAAGGACTACAATGAGCAGTTCTTC CATSRGVQRKDYNEQFF few . TRBJ2-1 TRBV15
TGTGCCAGCAGGTCCCCGACTTCCTACAATGAGCAGTTCTTC CASRSPTSYNEQFF many . TRBJ2-1 TRBV7-2